A single T cell receptor (beta chain) is shown here with its context. The CDR3 length is 13 residues. The germline gives CDR1 KGHSH, CDR2 LQKENI. Deletions cut 6 bases from V and 1 base from J, with 9 bases between. Produced via immunoSEQ multiplex PCR; TCRdb's table is partial and in-frame only. This table holds fewer than 3,500 clones, 80% to 90% found once. This specimen comes from a study of chemoradiotherapy in HPV16-positive cancers. This chain connects TRBV18 to TRBJ2-5, with D possibly being TRBD2 (5 bases). The receptor was isolated from a human donor with HPV-associated anogenital cancer. Material: tumor tissue, obtained from a patient who underwent chemoradiotherapy. CDR3 sequence (DNA): TGTGCCAGCTCCCAGACTATCCAAGAGACCCAGTACTTC. Protein sequence: CASSQTIQETQYF.